The rows below give T cell receptor beta chains drawn from one sample of a study of T cell clones after liver transplantation. TCRdb's table, derived via immunoSEQ multiplex PCR, lists solely in-frame clones and lacks some. The sample includes 70,000 to 85,000 clones, about four fifths of them seen just once. The sequences come from CD4+ T cells from blood, collected before liver transplant. Receptor source: a human donor who received a liver transplant. Each CDR3 is given with its conserved first and last residue. The D gene is left open where the match is weak. Clone size is stated in some rows and not others, as once, few, many or a class when expanded.

TGCGCCAGCAGCTGGACCGTTGTCACTGAAGCTTTCTTT	CASSWTVVTEAFF	TRBJ1-1	TRBV5-1	NA	NA
TGTGCCTGGAGGAACCGGGACAGCTACGAGCAGTACTTC	CAWRNRDSYEQYF	TRBJ2-7	TRBV30	TRBD1	few
TGTGCCTGGAGTACGGGGGCTAATCAGCCCCAGCATTTT	CAWSTGANQPQHF	TRBJ1-5	TRBV30	NA	NA
TGTGCCAGCTCACCGAGCAGGGAGGAAGCTTTCTTT	CASSPSREEAFF	TRBJ1-1	TRBV18	NA	NA
TGCAGCGTTTCTGATATGAACACTGAAGCTTTCTTT	CSVSDMNTEAFF	TRBJ1-1	TRBV29-1	NA	NA
TGCGCCAGCAGCTTGGAGCCCAGGGGGGATGAAAAACTGTTTTTT	CASSLEPRGDEKLFF	TRBJ1-4	TRBV5-1	TRBD1	NA
TGTGCCAGCAGCTCCCGCCTAGCGGGAGGGCACGGGGAGCTGTTTTTT	CASSSRLAGGHGELFF	TRBJ2-2	TRBV7-3	TRBD2	few
TGTGCCAGCAGCTCTGGACAGGGTGTTACGGAAAATACGCAGTATTTT	CASSSGQGVTENTQYF	TRBJ2-3	TRBV7-3	TRBD1	NA
TGTGCCAGCAGCTTAGTTGGAAGCTCTGGAAACACCATATATTTT	CASSLVGSSGNTIYF	TRBJ1-3	TRBV7-2	NA	NA
TGTGCCAGCAGTTTCCAGGTGGCGCATATAGGAGGCTACACCTTC	CASSFQVAHIGGYTF	TRBJ1-2	TRBV28	NA	NA
TGTGCCAGCAGTATTTATCCCGGGGAGCTGTTTTTT	CASSIYPGELFF	TRBJ2-2	TRBV6-5	NA	NA
TGTGCCAGTACGTCACGGCTGGGCACTGAAGCTTTCTTT	CASTSRLGTEAFF	TRBJ1-1	TRBV19	NA	NA
TGCGCCAGCAGCCAAGCTTATCGTCCGGGACACTATGGCTACACCTTC	CASSQAYRPGHYGYTF	TRBJ1-2	TRBV4-3	NA	NA
TGTGCCAGCAGCCCTAATCGGGGGGCCCAAGAGACCCAGTACTTC	CASSPNRGAQETQYF	TRBJ2-5	TRBV7-2	NA	NA
TGTGCCAGCAGTAAGGTCTGGGGTAGTCAGCCCCAGCATTTT	CASSKVWGSQPQHF	TRBJ1-5	TRBV28	NA	NA
TGTGCCAGCGGGGGCAGGGTGGGAAACAATGAGCAGTTCTTC	CASGGRVGNNEQFF	TRBJ2-1	TRBV25-1	NA	once
TGTGCCAGCAGCCGACTATCGGGGGCTCTGGGGCCCCAGCATTTT	CASSRLSGALGPQHF	TRBJ1-5	TRBV28	NA	once
TGTGCCACCAGCGGACAGGGGGCGCGGTATGGCTACACCTTC	CATSGQGARYGYTF	TRBJ1-2	TRBV15	TRBD1	NA
TGTGCCAGCAGCGAGGGTCCGAACACCGGGGAGCTGTTTTTT	CASSEGPNTGELFF	TRBJ2-2	TRBV27	NA	NA
TGTGCCAGCAGCTTAGCCAGGGCCTATGGCTACACCTTC	CASSLARAYGYTF	TRBJ1-2	TRBV7-9	NA	NA
TGTGCCAGCAGCGTGGGACAAGAGACCCAGTACTTC	CASSVGQETQYF	TRBJ2-5	TRBV9	NA	NA
TGTGCCAGCAGCTTGTATGGGGACACTGAAGCTTTCTTT	CASSLYGDTEAFF	TRBJ1-1	TRBV5-4	NA	NA
TGTGCCAGCAGAACAGGGGTCACTGAAGCTTTCTTT	CASRTGVTEAFF	TRBJ1-1	TRBV27	TRBD1	NA
TGCGCCAGCAGCTTGGAGGGGTCCTCCTACGAGCAGTACTTC	CASSLEGSSYEQYF	TRBJ2-7	TRBV5-1	NA	NA